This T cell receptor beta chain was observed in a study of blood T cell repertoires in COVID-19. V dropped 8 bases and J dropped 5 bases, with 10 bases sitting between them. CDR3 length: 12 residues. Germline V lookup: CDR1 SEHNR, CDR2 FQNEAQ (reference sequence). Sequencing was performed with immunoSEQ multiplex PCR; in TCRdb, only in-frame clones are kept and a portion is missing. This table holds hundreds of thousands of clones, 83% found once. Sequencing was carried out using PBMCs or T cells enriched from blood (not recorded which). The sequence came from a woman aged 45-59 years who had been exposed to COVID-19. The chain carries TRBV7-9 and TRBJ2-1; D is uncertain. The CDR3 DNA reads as TGTGCCAGCGAGGCAACGAACAATGAGCAGTTCTTC. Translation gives CASEATNNEQFF.